A selection of T cell receptor beta chains follows, all from one sample in a study of identical twins. TCRdb passed the 5' RACE reads through MiXCR, listing each CDR3 protein once. The repertoire consists of about 1.7 million distinct CDR3 sequences, with around 29% occurring once and the leading ten covering roughly 0.3%. Sequencing used cord blood. Receptors were obtained from a newborn girl in good health. CDR3s include the opening cysteine and the closing phenylalanine or tryptophan. A D gene is named only where the DNA matches it firmly. For some rows the clone size is stated as once, few or many, or as a class when expanded; others skip it.

V gene	J gene	clone size	D gene	CDR3 protein	CDR3 DNA
TRBV2	TRBJ1-1	.	.	CASTSRLGNTEAFF	TGTGCCAGCACCAGCAGGTTGGGGAACACTGAAGCTTTCTTT
TRBV12-3/TRBV12-4	TRBJ2-6	many	.	CASTTYSGANVLTF	TGTGCCAGCACTACTTACTCTGGGGCCAACGTCCTGACTTTC
TRBV3-1	TRBJ2-5	.	TRBD2	CASSQDSGGAREAQYF	TGTGCCAGCAGCCAAGACAGCGGGGGGGCCCGGGAGGCCCAGTACTTC
TRBV12-3/TRBV12-4	TRBJ2-2	.	.	CASRLRGSGELFF	TGTGCCAGCAGACTCAGGGGATCCGGGGAGCTGTTTTTT
TRBV20-1	TRBJ2-1	many	.	CSAEKGYNEQFF	TGCAGTGCCGAAAAGGGGTACAATGAGCAGTTCTTC
TRBV12-3/TRBV12-4	TRBJ1-2	few	.	CASRNGGYGYTF	TGTGCCAGCAGGAACGGGGGTTATGGCTACACCTTC
TRBV20-1	TRBJ2-3	few	TRBD2	CSPGRWGGTQYF	TGCAGTCCCGGTCGTTGGGGGGGTACGCAGTATTTT
TRBV20-1	TRBJ2-3	.	TRBD2	CSAKAGWAGVTDTQYF	TGCAGTGCTAAGGCCGGCTGGGCGGGAGTGACAGATACGCAGTATTTT
TRBV10-3	TRBJ1-1	few	.	CAISVQLYTEAFF	TGTGCCATCAGTGTCCAGCTTTACACTGAAGCTTTCTTT
TRBV30	TRBJ1-4	.	.	CAWSVPAGLNEKLFF	TGTGCCTGGAGTGTACCAGCAGGGCTTAATGAAAAACTGTTTTTT
TRBV18	TRBJ2-5	few	.	CASSENQLAEETQYF	TGTGCCAGCTCCGAGAATCAACTAGCTGAAGAGACCCAGTACTTC
TRBV10-3	TRBJ2-4	.	.	CAIKVEGGLEQYF	TGTGCCATCAAGGTGGAGGGAGGCCTGGAGCAGTACTTC
TRBV28	TRBJ2-1	many	TRBD1	CASRPPGQGYNEQFF	TGTGCCAGCAGACCTCCGGGACAGGGCTACAATGAGCAGTTCTTC
TRBV21-1	TRBJ2-7	.	.	CASSKVLEACGRSSYEQYF	TGTGCCAGCAGCAAAGTCCTCGAGGCCTGCGGGAGGAGCTCCTACGAGCAGTACTTC
TRBV10-3	TRBJ1-1	.	.	CASQGLATEAFF	TGTGCCTCCCAGGGGTTGGCCACTGAAGCTTTCTTT
TRBV5-1	TRBJ2-5	.	.	CASSPAGTSNNEQYF	TGCGCCAGCAGCCCAGCCGGGACCAGTAACAATGAGCAGTACTTC
TRBV25-1	TRBJ2-7	few	.	CASSEYGKTYEQYF	TGTGCCAGCAGTGAATATGGCAAAACCTACGAGCAGTACTTC
TRBV20-1	TRBJ2-1	.	.	CSAYDGLSYNEQFF	TGCAGTGCTTATGACGGGCTCTCCTACAATGAGCAGTTCTTC
TRBV12-5	TRBJ2-3	.	.	CASGFAARDTQYF	TGTGCTAGTGGTTTCGCGGCTCGAGATACGCAGTATTTT
TRBV28	TRBJ1-6	.	.	CASSTSGSWVGPYNSPLHF	TGTGCCAGCAGTACCTCCGGGAGTTGGGTCGGACCCTATAATTCACCCCTCCACTTT
TRBV25-1	TRBJ1-2	.	.	CASSEFGGRYGYTF	TGTGCCAGCAGTGAATTCGGGGGGCGCTATGGCTACACCTTC
TRBV27	TRBJ2-7	few	.	CASSWRLPFGWYEQYF	TGTGCCAGCAGTTGGAGACTCCCTTTCGGTTGGTACGAGCAGTACTTC
TRBV11-2	TRBJ2-5	.	.	CAGSLGDPRGTQYF	TGTGCCGGCAGCTTAGGGGACCCCAGAGGGACCCAGTACTTC
TRBV20-1	TRBJ2-2	once	TRBD2	CSARLAGGELFF	TGCAGTGCTAGACTAGCGGGCGGGGAGCTGTTTTTT
TRBV7-2	TRBJ2-7	.	TRBD1	CASSSDRVNEQYF	TGTGCCAGTTCCTCGGACAGGGTTAACGAGCAGTACTTC
TRBV10-3	TRBJ1-1	few	.	CAIRQAMNTEAFF	TGTGCCATCAGACAGGCCATGAACACTGAAGCTTTCTTT
TRBV10-3	TRBJ1-3	.	.	CAISESTRGRRDTIYF	TGTGCCATCAGTGAGTCGACCCGGGGGCGCAGAGACACCATATATTTT
TRBV27	TRBJ2-3	few	.	CASSYKGSDTQYF	TGTGCCAGCAGTTATAAGGGGTCAGATACGCAGTATTTT
TRBV20-1	TRBJ2-5	.	.	CSARPDLDMGSYF	TGCAGTGCTAGGCCAGACTTAGACATGGGGTCGTACTTC
TRBV20-1	TRBJ1-5	.	TRBD1	CSAQGAVDQPQHF	TGCAGTGCACAGGGGGCCGTTGATCAGCCCCAGCATTTT
TRBV7-2	TRBJ2-1	many	.	CASSLVSYNEQFF	TGTGCCAGCAGTTTAGTCTCCTACAATGAGCAGTTCTTC
TRBV3-1	TRBJ2-3	.	TRBD1	CASSQAYSGTGFTDTQYF	TGTGCCAGCAGCCAAGCTTATTCCGGGACAGGATTCACAGATACGCAGTATTTT
TRBV5-5	TRBJ2-3	.	.	CASSLRQAQPDTQYF	TGTGCCAGCAGCCTCCGACAGGCTCAACCGGATACGCAGTATTTT
TRBV20-1	TRBJ1-1	once	.	CSPGAMNTEAFF	TGCAGTCCAGGGGCCATGAACACTGAAGCTTTCTTT
TRBV18	TRBJ2-1	.	.	CASSPLAGLEQETQFF	TGTGCCAGCTCACCACTTGCAGGGTTGGAACAAGAGACCCAGTTCTTC
TRBV6-2/TRBV6-3	TRBJ1-2	.	.	CASSTEIYGYTF	TGTGCCAGCAGTACAGAGATCTATGGCTACACCTTC
TRBV6-2/TRBV6-3	TRBJ2-1	few	TRBD2	CASSYPTRLAGVYNEQFF	TGTGCCAGCAGTTACCCCACTAGACTAGCGGGAGTCTACAATGAGCAGTTCTTC
TRBV12-3/TRBV12-4	TRBJ2-5	.	TRBD1	CASSSRTGPLGTQYF	TGTGCCAGCAGTTCGAGGACAGGTCCTTTAGGGACCCAGTACTTC
TRBV6-1	TRBJ2-1	.	.	CASTKMGFYEQFF	TGTGCCAGCACCAAGATGGGATTCTACGAGCAGTTCTTC
TRBV19	TRBJ2-7	few	TRBD1	CASRAGTGDYEQYF	TGTGCCAGTAGGGCCGGGACAGGGGACTACGAGCAGTACTTC
TRBV3-1	TRBJ1-1	.	.	CASSQLGAGTEAFF	TGTGCCAGCAGCCAACTGGGGGCAGGGACTGAAGCTTTCTTT
TRBV2	TRBJ2-3	.	TRBD2	CASKRGGGAVDTQYF	TGTGCCAGCAAGAGAGGCGGGGGGGCGGTGGATACGCAGTATTTT
TRBV10-3	TRBJ1-1	.	TRBD1	CAAWTGMNTEAFF	TGTGCCGCCTGGACAGGAATGAACACTGAAGCTTTCTTT
TRBV6-5	TRBJ1-3	.	.	CASREMVHSGNTIYF	TGTGCCAGCAGGGAGATGGTCCACTCTGGAAACACCATATATTTT
TRBV11-2	TRBJ1-1	.	TRBD1	CASSHGQGNTEAFF	TGTGCCAGCAGCCACGGACAGGGGAACACTGAAGCTTTCTTT
TRBV29-1	TRBJ2-7	many	.	CSVHTQGYEQYF	TGCAGCGTGCACACCCAGGGTTACGAGCAGTACTTC
TRBV28	TRBJ2-5	.	.	CASSWSGEETQYF	TGTGCCAGCAGTTGGTCAGGGGAAGAGACCCAGTACTTC
TRBV28	TRBJ1-5	few	TRBD1	CASSLFGTGSNQPQHF	TGTGCCAGCAGTCTGTTTGGGACAGGGAGCAATCAGCCCCAGCATTTT
TRBV7-9	TRBJ1-5	.	TRBD1	CASSSTDRGLSQPQHF	TGTGCCAGCAGCTCAACAGACAGGGGGCTTTCGCAGCCCCAGCATTTT
TRBV11-2	TRBJ2-5	.	TRBD2	CASSSSGRGDFFETQYF	TGTGCCAGCAGCTCATCTGGGCGGGGGGATTTTTTTGAGACCCAGTACTTC
TRBV28	TRBJ2-5	.	.	CASSLWYNEQYF	TGTGCCAGCAGTTTATGGTACAATGAGCAGTACTTC
TRBV12-3/TRBV12-4	TRBJ2-1	once	.	CASSLIQLGGRVGEQFF	TGTGCCAGCAGTTTAATCCAGCTTGGCGGGCGGGTGGGTGAGCAGTTCTTC
TRBV4-1	TRBJ2-3	.	.	CASSQTETRADTQYF	TGCGCCAGCAGCCAGACTGAAACCCGCGCAGATACGCAGTATTTT